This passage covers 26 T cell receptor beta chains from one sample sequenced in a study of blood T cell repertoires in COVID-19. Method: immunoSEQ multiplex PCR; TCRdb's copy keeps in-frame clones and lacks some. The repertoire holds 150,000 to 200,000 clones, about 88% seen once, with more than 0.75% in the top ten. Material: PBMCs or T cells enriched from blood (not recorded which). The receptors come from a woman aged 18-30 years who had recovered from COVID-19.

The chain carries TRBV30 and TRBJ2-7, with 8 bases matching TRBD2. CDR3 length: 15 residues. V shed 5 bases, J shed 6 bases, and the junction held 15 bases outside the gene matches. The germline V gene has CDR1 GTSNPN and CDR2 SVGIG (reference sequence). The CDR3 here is CAWENSGSRPSEQYF. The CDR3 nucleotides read TGTGCCTGGGAGAACAGCGGGAGTCGCCCCAGCGAGCAGTACTTC.

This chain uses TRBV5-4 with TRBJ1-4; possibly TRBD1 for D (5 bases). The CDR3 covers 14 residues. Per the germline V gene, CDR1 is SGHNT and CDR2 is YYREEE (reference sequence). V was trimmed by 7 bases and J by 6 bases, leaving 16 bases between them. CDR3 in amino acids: CASRPGISDEKLFF. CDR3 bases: TGTGCCAGCCGCCCAGGGATAAGCGATGAAAAACTGTTTTTT.

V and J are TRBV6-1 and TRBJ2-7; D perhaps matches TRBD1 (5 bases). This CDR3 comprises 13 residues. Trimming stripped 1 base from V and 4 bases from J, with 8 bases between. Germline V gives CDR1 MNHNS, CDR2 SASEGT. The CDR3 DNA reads TGTGCCAGCAGTGAAGTCAGGACATACGAGCAGTACTTC. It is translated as CASSEVRTYEQYF.

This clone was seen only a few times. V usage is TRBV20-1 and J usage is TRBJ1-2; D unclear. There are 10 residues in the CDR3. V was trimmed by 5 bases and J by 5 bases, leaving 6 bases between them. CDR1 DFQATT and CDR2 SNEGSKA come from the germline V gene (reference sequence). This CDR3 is CSAFRYGYTF. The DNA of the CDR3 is TGCAGTGCTTTCCGGTATGGCTACACCTTC.

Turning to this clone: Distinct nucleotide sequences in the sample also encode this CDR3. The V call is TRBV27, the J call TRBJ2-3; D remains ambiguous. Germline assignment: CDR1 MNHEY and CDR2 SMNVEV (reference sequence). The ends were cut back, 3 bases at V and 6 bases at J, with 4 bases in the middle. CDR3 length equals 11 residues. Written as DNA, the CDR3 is TGTGCCAGCAGTTTCCAGGATACGCAGTATTTT. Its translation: CASSFQDTQYF.

The CDR3 here is CASSLVRGPQYF. The CDR3, as DNA: TGTGCCAGCAGTTTAGTTAGGGGGCCCCAGTACTTC. The V and J genes are TRBV28 and TRBJ2-7; 7 nucleotides agree with TRBD1. Germline V lookup: CDR1 MDHEN, CDR2 SYDVKM. V dropped 2 bases and J dropped 10; count of bases not matched to a gene: 5. The CDR3 contains 12 residues. Full variable domain (missing parts from reference TRBV28 and TRBJ2-7): DVKVTQSSRYLVKRTGEKVFLECVQDMDHENMFWYRQDPGLGLRLIYFSYDVKMKEKGDIPEGYSVSREKKERFSLILESASTNQTSMYLCASSLVRGPQYFGPGTRLTVT.

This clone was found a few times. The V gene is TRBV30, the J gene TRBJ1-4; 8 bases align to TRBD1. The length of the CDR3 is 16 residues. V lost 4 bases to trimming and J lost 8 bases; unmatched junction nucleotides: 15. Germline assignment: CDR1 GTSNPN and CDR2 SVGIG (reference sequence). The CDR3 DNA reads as TGTGCCTGGACCCGATCCCTTGGACAGGGTGAAGAAAAACTGTTTTTT. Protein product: CAWTRSLGQGEEKLFF. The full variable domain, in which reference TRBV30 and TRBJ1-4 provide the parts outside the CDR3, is SQTIHQWPATLVQPVGSPLSLECTVEGTSNPNLYWYRQAAGRGLQLLFYSVGIGQISSEVPQNLSASRPQDRQFILSSKKLLLSDSGFYLCAWTRSLGQGEEKLFFGSGTQLSVL.

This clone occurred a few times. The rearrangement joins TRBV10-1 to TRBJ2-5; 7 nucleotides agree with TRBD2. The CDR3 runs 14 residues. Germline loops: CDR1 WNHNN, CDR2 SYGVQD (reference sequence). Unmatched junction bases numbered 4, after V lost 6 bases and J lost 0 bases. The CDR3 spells CASSDSGYQETQYF. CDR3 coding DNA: TGCGCCAGCAGCGATAGCGGGTACCAAGAGACCCAGTACTTC.

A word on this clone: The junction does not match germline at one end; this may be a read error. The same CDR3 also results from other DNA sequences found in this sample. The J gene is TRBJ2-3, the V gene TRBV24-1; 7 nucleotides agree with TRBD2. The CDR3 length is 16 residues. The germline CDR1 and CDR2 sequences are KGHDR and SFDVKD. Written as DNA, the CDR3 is TGTGCCACCAGTGATTCCCCCGGGGCGGGAGCTAATACGCAATATTTT. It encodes CATSDSPGAGANTQYF.

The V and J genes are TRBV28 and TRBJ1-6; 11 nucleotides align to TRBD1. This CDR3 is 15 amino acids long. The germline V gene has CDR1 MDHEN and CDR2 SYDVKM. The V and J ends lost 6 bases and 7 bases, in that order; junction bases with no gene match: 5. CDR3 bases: TGTGCCAGCAGACGAGGGACAGGGGGGAATTCACCCCTCCACTTT. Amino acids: CASRRGTGGNSPLHF.

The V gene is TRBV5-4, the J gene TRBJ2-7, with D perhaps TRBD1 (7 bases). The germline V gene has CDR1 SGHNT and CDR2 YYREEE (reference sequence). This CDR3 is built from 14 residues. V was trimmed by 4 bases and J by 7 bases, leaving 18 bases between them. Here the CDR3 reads CASSRTGEAVEQYF. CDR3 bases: TGTGCCAGCAGCCGAACAGGGGAGGCGGTTGAGCAGTACTTC.

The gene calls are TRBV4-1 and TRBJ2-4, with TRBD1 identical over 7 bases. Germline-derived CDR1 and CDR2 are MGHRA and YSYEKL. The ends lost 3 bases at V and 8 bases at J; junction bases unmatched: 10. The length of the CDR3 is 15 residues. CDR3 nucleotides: TGCGCCAGCAGCCAGATAGGGGGCCGCGTTGACATTCAGTACTTC. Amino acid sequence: CASSQIGGRVDIQYF.

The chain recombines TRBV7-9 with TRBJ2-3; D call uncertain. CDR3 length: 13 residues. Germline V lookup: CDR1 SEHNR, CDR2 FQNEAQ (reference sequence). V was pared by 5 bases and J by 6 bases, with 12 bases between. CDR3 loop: CASSRDLIDTQYF. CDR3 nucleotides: TGTGCCAGCAGCCGCGATCTGATTGATACGCAGTATTTT.

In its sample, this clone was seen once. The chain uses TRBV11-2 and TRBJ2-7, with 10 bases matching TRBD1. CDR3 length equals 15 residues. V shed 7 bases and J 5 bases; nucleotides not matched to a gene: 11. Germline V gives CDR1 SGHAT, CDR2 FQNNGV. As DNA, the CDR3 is TGTGCCAGCAACCGCCGGGACAGGGGATCGCACGAGCAGTACTTC. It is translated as CASNRRDRGSHEQYF.

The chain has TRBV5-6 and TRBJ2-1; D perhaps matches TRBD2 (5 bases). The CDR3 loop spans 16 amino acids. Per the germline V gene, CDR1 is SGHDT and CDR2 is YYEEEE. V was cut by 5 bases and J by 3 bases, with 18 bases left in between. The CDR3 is CASRVLREIIYNEQFF. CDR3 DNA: TGTGCCAGCAGAGTCCTCCGGGAAATTATCTACAATGAGCAGTTCTTC.

The CDR3 spells CASSPREGNQPQHF. DNA for the CDR3: TGTGCCAGCTCACCACGGGAGGGCAATCAGCCCCAGCATTTT. This chain connects TRBV18 to TRBJ1-5; D remains unclear. Trimming cost V 1 base and J 2 bases, with 6 bases left between them. Germline CDR1 is KGHSH and CDR2 is LQKENI. The CDR3 loop spans 14 amino acids.

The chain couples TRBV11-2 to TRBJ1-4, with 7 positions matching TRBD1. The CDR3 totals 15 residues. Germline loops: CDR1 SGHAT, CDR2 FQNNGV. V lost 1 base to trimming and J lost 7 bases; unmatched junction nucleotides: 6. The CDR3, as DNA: TGTGCCAGCAGCTTAGGTTCGACAGGGACTGAAAAACTGTTTTTT. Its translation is CASSLGSTGTEKLFF.

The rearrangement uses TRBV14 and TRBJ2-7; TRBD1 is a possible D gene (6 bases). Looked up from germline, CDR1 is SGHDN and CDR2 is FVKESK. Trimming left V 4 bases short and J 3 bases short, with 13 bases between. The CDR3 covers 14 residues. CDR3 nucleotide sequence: TGTGCCAGCAGCCCCGGGACAATTAACTACGAGCAGTACTTC. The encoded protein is CASSPGTINYEQYF.

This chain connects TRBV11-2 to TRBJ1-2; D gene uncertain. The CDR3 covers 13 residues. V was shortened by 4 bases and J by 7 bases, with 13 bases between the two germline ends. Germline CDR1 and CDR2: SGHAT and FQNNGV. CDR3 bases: TGTGCCAGCAGCTATTACAGCTATGCTGGCTACACCTTC. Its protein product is CASSYYSYAGYTF.

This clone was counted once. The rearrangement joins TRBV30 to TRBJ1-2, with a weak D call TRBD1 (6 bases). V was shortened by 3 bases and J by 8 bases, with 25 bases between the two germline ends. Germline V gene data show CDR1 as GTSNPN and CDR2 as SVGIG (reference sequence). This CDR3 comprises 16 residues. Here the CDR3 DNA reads TGTGCCTGGAGGGGGTCGCCCGGGACACCGACTAGCGGCTACACCTTC. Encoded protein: CAWRGSPGTPTSGYTF. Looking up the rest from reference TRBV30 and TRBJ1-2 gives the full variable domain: SQTIHQWPATLVQPVGSPLSLECTVEGTSNPNLYWYRQAAGRGLQLLFYSVGIGQISSEVPQNLSASRPQDRQFILSSKKLLLSDSGFYLCAWRGSPGTPTSGYTFGSGTRLTVV.

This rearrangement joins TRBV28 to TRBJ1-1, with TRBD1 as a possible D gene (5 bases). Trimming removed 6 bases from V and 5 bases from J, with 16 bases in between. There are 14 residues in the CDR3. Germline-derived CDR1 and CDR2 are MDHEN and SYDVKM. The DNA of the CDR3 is TGTGCCAGCAGCCCCGCCCAACCAGGGACTGAAGCTTTCTTT. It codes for CASSPAQPGTEAFF.

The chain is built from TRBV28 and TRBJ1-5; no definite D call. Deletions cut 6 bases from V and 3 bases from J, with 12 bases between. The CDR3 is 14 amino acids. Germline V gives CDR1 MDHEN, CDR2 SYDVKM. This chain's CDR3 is CASRKSRINQPQHF. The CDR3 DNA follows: TGTGCCAGCAGAAAAAGCAGGATCAATCAGCCCCAGCATTTT.

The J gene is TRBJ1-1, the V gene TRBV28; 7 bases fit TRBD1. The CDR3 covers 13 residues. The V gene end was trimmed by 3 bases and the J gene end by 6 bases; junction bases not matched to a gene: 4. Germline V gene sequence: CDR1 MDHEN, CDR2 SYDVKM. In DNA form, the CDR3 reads TGTGCCAGCAGTTTGAGGACAGGTGCTGAAGCTTTCTTT. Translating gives CASSLRTGAEAFF.

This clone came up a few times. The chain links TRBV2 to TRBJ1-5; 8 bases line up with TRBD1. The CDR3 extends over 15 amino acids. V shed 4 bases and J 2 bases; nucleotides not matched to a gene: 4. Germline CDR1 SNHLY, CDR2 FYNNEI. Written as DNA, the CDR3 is TGTGCCAGCAGTGGACAGGGGAATCGCAATCAGCCCCAGCATTTT. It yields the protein CASSGQGNRNQPQHF.

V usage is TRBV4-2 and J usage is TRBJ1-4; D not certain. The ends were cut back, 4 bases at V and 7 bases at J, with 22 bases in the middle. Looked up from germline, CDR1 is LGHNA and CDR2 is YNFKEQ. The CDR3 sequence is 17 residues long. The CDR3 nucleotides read TGTGCCAGCAGCCCGTCTGACGGACCCGCCCGGGGTGAAAAACTGTTTTTT. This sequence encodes CASSPSDGPARGEKLFF.

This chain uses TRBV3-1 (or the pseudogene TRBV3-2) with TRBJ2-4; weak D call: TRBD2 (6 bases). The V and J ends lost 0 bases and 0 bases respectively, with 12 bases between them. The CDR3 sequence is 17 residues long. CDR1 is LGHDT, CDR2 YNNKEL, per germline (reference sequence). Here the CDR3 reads CASSQDRMGLAKNIQYF. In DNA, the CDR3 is TGTGCCAGCAGCCAAGATAGAATGGGACTAGCCAAAAACATTCAGTACTTC.